One T cell receptor (beta chain) is described in this entry. Its antigen is unknown. The source of the sample is a study of lymphopenia after photon versus proton radiotherapy. Data came from immunoSEQ multiplex PCR; TCRdb stores just in-frame clones and leaves some out. The profile shows roughly 17,000 clones, around 83% of them singletons. This CDR3 is built from 14 residues. Germline V lookup: CDR1 SNHLY, CDR2 FYNNEI. Germline trimming cut 6 bases from V and 12 bases from J; bases unmatched to any gene: 8. Overall study findings and caveats: In patients who died, overall survival fell as post-nadir TCR diversity dropped more.

The receptor was isolated from a man between 65 and 79 years old with pancreatic cancer. The sample in question was peripheral blood, obtained from a patient treated with proton-based radiotherapy. This chain joins TRBV2 and TRBJ2-1; 13 nucleotides match TRBD2. CDR3 sequence reads: CASSAGTSGTLQFF. In DNA form, the CDR3 reads TGTGCCAGCAGCGCCGGGACTAGCGGGACACTGCAGTTCTTC. The entire variable domain, with the rest obtained from reference TRBV2 and TRBJ2-1, is as follows: EPEVTQTPSHQVTQMGQEVILRCVPISNHLYFYWYRQILGQKVEFLVSFYNNEISEKSEIFDDQFSVERPDGSNFTLKIRSTKLEDSAMYFCASSAGTSGTLQFFGPGTRLTVL.